A single sample is the source of the 16 T cell receptor beta chains below, sequenced in a study of blood T cell repertoires in COVID-19. TCRdb keeps only in-frame clones here, not all; method: immunoSEQ multiplex PCR. The table includes roughly 230,000 clones, 70% to 90% detected once. Sequencing was performed on peripheral blood. The origin of the receptors is a man aged 40-49 years with acute or convalescent COVID-19.

J is TRBJ1-6 and V is TRBV4-1; D is unresolved. The CDR3 is 16 amino acids. Trimming stripped 4 bases from V and 6 bases from J, with 16 bases between. Germline CDR1 is MGHRA and CDR2 is YSYEKL. DNA of the CDR3: TGCGCCAGCAGCCCTCCCCGGGTTGGTGGTAATTCACCCCTCCACTTT. Translation: CASSPPRVGGNSPLHF.

J is TRBJ2-7 and V is TRBV18; 7 nucleotides agree with TRBD1. From germline, CDR1 is KGHSH and CDR2 LQKENI. After removal of 4 bases from V and 1 base from J, the junction contained 1 base not matched to a gene. The CDR3 runs 13 residues. CDR3 sequence reads: CASSLGQSYEQYF. DNA of the CDR3: TGTGCCAGCTCACTGGGACAGTCCTACGAGCAGTACTTC.

The chain has TRBV2 and TRBJ1-2, with 7 positions matching TRBD1. Germline values: CDR1 SNHLY, CDR2 FYNNEI. Trimming cost V 6 bases and J 0 bases; bases outside gene matches: 7. The CDR3 runs 15 residues. CDR3 bases: TGTGCCAGCAGCCCCCGGCAGGGGGCTAACTATGGCTACACCTTC. It is translated as CASSPRQGANYGYTF. Supplemented by reference TRBV2 and TRBJ1-2, the full variable domain reads EPEVTQTPSHQVTQMGQEVILRCVPISNHLYFYWYRQILGQKVEFLVSFYNNEISEKSEIFDDQFSVERPDGSNFTLKIRSTKLEDSAMYFCASSPRQGANYGYTFGSGTRLTVV.

The chain employs TRBV5-1 and TRBJ2-1; maybe TRBD2 (6 bases). The CDR3 sequence is 17 residues long. Germline loops: CDR1 SGHRS, CDR2 YFSETQ. The V end lost 3 bases, the J end lost 0 bases, and 16 bases lay between the germline ends. In DNA form, the CDR3 reads TGCGCCAGCAGCTCTTCGAGCGGGTCTAGCTCCTACAATGAGCAGTTCTTC. Amino acids: CASSSSSGSSSYNEQFF.

The chain links TRBV7-2 to TRBJ1-1, with TRBD1 identical over 9 bases. The junction had 9 bases not matched to a gene; V was cut back by 5 bases and J by 11 bases. The CDR3 covers 13 residues. Germline V CDR1 and CDR2: SGHTA, FQGNSA. The CDR3 region has the DNA TGTGCCAGCAGCCCTGGGACAGGGCCGGACGCTTTCTTT. Amino acids: CASSPGTGPDAFF.

This chain connects TRBV27 to TRBJ1-2; 10 bases map to TRBD1. The CDR3 contains 15 residues. CDR1 is MNHEY and CDR2 is SMNVEV in the germline V gene (reference sequence). The junction had 10 bases not matched to a gene; V was cut back by 5 bases and J by 7 bases. The DNA of the CDR3 is TGTGCCAGCAGTAACCCGGGGACAGGGGTTAGTGGCTACACCTTC. This codes for CASSNPGTGVSGYTF.

The gene calls are TRBV6-6 and TRBJ2-7; 11 bases fit TRBD1. Looked up from germline, CDR1 is MNHNY and CDR2 is SVGAGI (reference sequence). Germline trimming cut 6 bases from V and 1 base from J; bases unmatched to any gene: 5. The CDR3 covers 15 residues. CDR3 loop: CASRDGQGASYEQYF. The CDR3 nucleotides are TGTGCCAGCAGGGATGGACAGGGGGCTTCCTACGAGCAGTACTTC.

V gene TRBV27 combines with J gene TRBJ1-6; 10 nucleotides line up with TRBD1. Germline loops: CDR1 MNHEY, CDR2 SMNVEV (reference sequence). Trimming cost V 6 bases and J 7 bases; bases outside gene matches: 12. The CDR3 consists of 17 residues. In DNA, the CDR3 is TGTGCCAGCAGCTCCAATGGGGGGGACAGGGGAAATTCACCCCTCCACTTT. This codes for CASSSNGGDRGNSPLHF.

The chain has TRBV20-1 and TRBJ2-3; 9 bases are a match to TRBD2. The germline V gene encodes CDR1 DFQATT and CDR2 SNEGSKA (reference sequence). With 3 bases clipped from V and 4 bases from J, the junction kept 8 bases outside the gene matches. This CDR3 has 15 amino acids. CDR3 DNA: TGCAGTGCTAGTTCGGCGGGGGGGCGATCAGATACGCAGTATTTT. This sequence encodes CSASSAGGRSDTQYF.

The chain joins TRBV2 to TRBJ1-1; D remains unclear. Germline V gene sequence: CDR1 SNHLY, CDR2 FYNNEI. V was cut by 2 bases and J by 1 base, with 8 bases left in between. This CDR3 has 14 amino acids. The CDR3 nucleotides read TGTGCCAGCAGTGAACTAGTACGGAACACTGAAGCTTTCTTT. Protein product: CASSELVRNTEAFF.

The V and J genes are TRBV7-6 and TRBJ2-2, with D maybe TRBD2 (6 bases). The CDR3 sequence is 14 residues long. Germline V gene lookup returns CDR1 SGHVS and CDR2 FNYEAQ. V lost 5 bases, J lost 5 bases, and 12 bases lay in between. This CDR3 reads CASSPGAGTGELFF. The DNA for the CDR3 is TGTGCCAGCAGCCCCGGAGCGGGTACCGGGGAGCTGTTTTTT.

This clone was observed a few times. The rearrangement links TRBV29-1 to TRBJ1-1, with TRBD1 matching over 7 bases. J gave up 4 bases and V 4 bases, and 3 bases lay outside the gene matches. Germline assignment: CDR1 SQVTM and CDR2 ANQGSEA. This CDR3 is 12 amino acids long. The CDR3 nucleotides read TGCAGCGTTGTGCAGGGGGGCACTGAAGCTTTCTTT. The encoded protein is CSVVQGGTEAFF. Variable domain in full (rest from reference TRBV29-1 and TRBJ1-1): SAVISQKPSRDICQRGTSLTIQCQVDSQVTMMFWYRQQPGQSLTLIATANQGSEATYESGFVIDKFPISRPNLTFSTLTVSNMSPEDSSIYLCSVVQGGTEAFFGQGTRLTVV.

This clone showed up just once. The gene calls are TRBV6-1 and TRBJ1-1, with TRBD1 matching over 7 bases. Germline values: CDR1 MNHNS, CDR2 SASEGT. The J segment lost 1 base and the V segment lost 3 bases, leaving 2 bases of the junction unmatched. The CDR3 totals 14 residues. CDR3 region: CASSERQGNTEAFF. DNA for the CDR3: TGTGCCAGCAGTGAGAGACAGGGGAACACTGAAGCTTTCTTT.

V and J are TRBV6-5 and TRBJ1-3; D perhaps matches TRBD1 (5 bases). V was shortened by 11 bases and J by 0 bases, with 17 bases between the two germline ends. CDR1 and CDR2 (germline): MNHEY, SVGAGI. This CDR3 region has 15 residues. The CDR3 DNA follows: TGTGCCTTCTGGTGGGGGGTCCTCTCTGGAAACACCATATATTTT. Residues: CAFWWGVLSGNTIYF.

The V gene is TRBV5-1, the J gene TRBJ1-2; the D gene is possibly TRBD1 (6 bases). V lost 1 base and J lost 3, with 10 bases in between. CDR1 SGHRS and CDR2 YFSETQ come from the germline V gene. The CDR3 is 14 amino acids. CDR3 sequence (DNA): TGCGCCAGCAGCTTGACAGGGCAAGACTATGGCTACACCTTC. Protein product: CASSLTGQDYGYTF. Using reference TRBV5-1 and TRBJ1-2 for the parts outside the CDR3, the full variable domain is KAGVTQTPRYLIKTRGQQVTLSCSPISGHRSVSWYQQTPGQGLQFLFEYFSETQRNKGNFPGRFSGRQFSNSRSEMNVSTLELGDSALYLCASSLTGQDYGYTFGSGTRLTVV.

The gene calls are TRBV12-3 or TRBV12-4 and TRBJ1-1; no reliable D call. The CDR3 loop spans 11 amino acids. V was cut by 2 bases and J by 8 bases, with 6 bases left in between. The CDR3 DNA sequence: TGTGCCAGCAGTTTACAGCGGGAAGCTTTCTTT. Translating gives CASSLQREAFF.